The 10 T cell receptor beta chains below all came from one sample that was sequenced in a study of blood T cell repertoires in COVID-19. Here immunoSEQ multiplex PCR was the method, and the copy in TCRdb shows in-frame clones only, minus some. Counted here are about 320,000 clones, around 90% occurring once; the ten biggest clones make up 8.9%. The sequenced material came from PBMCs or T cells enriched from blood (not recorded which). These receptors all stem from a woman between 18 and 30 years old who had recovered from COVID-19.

The CDR3 nucleotides are TGTGCCAGCAGTCCAAAGGGACTAGCGGGAGCCACAGATACGCAGTATTTT. Encoded protein: CASSPKGLAGATDTQYF. This sequence joins TRBV6-6 and TRBJ2-3; 14 bases match TRBD2. V was clipped by 5 bases and J by 2 bases; unmatched bases: 6. Germline loops: CDR1 MNHNY, CDR2 SVGAGI (reference sequence). CDR3 length: 17 amino acids.

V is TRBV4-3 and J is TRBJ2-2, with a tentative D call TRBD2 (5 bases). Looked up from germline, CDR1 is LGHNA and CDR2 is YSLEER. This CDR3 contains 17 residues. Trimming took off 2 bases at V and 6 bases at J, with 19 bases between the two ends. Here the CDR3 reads CASSQSYPGMDAGELFF. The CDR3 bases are TGCGCCAGCAGCCAATCCTACCCGGGGATGGACGCCGGGGAGCTGTTTTTT.

CDR3 region: CASWTVLFNTEAFF. In DNA, the CDR3 is TGTGCCAGCTGGACAGTACTTTTTAACACTGAAGCTTTCTTT. The chain links TRBV6-6 to TRBJ1-1; possibly TRBD1 for D (6 bases). Germline V gene sequence: CDR1 MNHNY, CDR2 SVGAGI (reference sequence). The CDR3 has 14 residues. V lost 8 bases, J lost 2 bases, and 15 bases lay in between.

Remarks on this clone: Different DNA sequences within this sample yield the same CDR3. CDR3 sequence reads: CASSSSLAKNIQYF. CDR3 nucleotide sequence: TGTGCCAGCAGCTCTTCCCTGGCCAAAAACATTCAGTACTTC. This sequence joins TRBV7-2 and TRBJ2-4; the D is unclear. This CDR3 is built from 14 residues. V was clipped by 4 bases and J by 1 base, with 8 bases between them. Germline V CDR1 and CDR2: SGHTA, FQGNSA.

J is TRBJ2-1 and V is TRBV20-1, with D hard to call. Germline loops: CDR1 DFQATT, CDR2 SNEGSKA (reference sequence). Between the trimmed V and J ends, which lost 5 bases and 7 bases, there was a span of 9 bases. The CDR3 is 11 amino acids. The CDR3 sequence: CSAQYVNEQFF. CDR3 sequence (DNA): TGCAGTGCTCAGTATGTGAATGAGCAGTTCTTC.

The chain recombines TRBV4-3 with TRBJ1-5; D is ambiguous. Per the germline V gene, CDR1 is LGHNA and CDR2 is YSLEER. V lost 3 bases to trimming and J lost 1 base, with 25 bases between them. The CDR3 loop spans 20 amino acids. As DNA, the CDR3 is TGCGCCAGCAGCCATCCCCGAGGAACGCTCCAAGGAGGGAGCAATCAGCCCCAGCATTTT. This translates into CASSHPRGTLQGGSNQPQHF.

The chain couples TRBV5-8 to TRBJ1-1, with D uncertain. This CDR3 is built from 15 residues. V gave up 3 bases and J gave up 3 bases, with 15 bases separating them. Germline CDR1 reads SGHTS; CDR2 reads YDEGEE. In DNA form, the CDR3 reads TGTGCCAGCAGCTCCCGTCTCAGGTCGGACACTGAAGCTTTCTTT. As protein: CASSSRLRSDTEAFF.

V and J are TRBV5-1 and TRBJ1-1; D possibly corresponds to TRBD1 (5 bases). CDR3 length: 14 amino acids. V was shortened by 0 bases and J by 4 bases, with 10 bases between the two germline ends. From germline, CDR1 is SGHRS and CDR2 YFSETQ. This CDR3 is CASSLEGRSTEAFF. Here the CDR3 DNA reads TGCGCCAGCAGCTTGGAGGGGAGGTCCACTGAAGCTTTCTTT.

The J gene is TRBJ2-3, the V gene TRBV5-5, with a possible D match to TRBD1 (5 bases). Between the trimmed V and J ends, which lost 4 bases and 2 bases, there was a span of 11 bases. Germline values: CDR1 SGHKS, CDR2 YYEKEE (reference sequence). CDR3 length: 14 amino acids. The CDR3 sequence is CASSLAGITDTQYF. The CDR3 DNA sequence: TGTGCCAGCAGCCTGGCAGGGATCACAGATACGCAGTATTTT.

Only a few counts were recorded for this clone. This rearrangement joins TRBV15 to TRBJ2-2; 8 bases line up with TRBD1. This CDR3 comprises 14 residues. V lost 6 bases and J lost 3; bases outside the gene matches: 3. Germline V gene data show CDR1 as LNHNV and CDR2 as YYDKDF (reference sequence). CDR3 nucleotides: TGTGCCACCAGAGCAGGGGGCGACACCGGGGAGCTGTTTTTT. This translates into CATRAGGDTGELFF.